This T cell receptor (beta chain) appears in the sequencing data of a study of T cell responses to AZD1222 COVID-19 vaccine. Notes on the study in general: Most donors were white British and more were female, and clonal diversity was possibly underestimated.

The V end lost 7 bases, the J end lost 9 bases, and 13 bases lay between the germline ends. Germline V gene sequence: CDR1 MDHEN, CDR2 SYDVKM. This CDR3 is built from 13 residues. Data came from immunoSEQ multiplex PCR; TCRdb stores just in-frame clones and leaves some out. Found here are over 120,000 clones, around 90% of them singletons; the top ten hold about 5.4%. Worth noting for this clone: What it binds is unknown.

The source is an adult who received the MenACWY meningococcal vaccine as a control. This sequence joins TRBV28 and TRBJ1-6; possible D gene TRBD1, 6 bases. This sample comprised peripheral blood, obtained 28 days after the second dose of the MenACWY control vaccine. The CDR3 DNA follows: TGTGCCAGCATGGCAGGGGTGACTTCACCCCTCCACTTT. Protein sequence: CASMAGVTSPLHF.